The rows below give T cell receptor beta chains drawn from one sample of a study of OX40 agonist ivuxolimab in advanced cancers. Assay used: immunoSEQ multiplex PCR; TCRdb lists only in-frame clones, some missing. This repertoire shows under 80,000 clones, around nine tenths found once; its top ten account for around 0.76%. The material was CD4+ or CD8+ T cells sorted from blood, obtained in a trial of the OX40 agonist ivuxolimab. The source is an adult with an advanced solid tumor such as melanoma, head and neck, liver or kidney cancer. CDR3s include the opening cysteine and the closing phenylalanine or tryptophan. The D gene is left open where the match is weak. Size is stated for part of the rows, as once, few or many counts, or as a class when the clone is expanded.

size: -; D: -; J: TRBJ1-3; V: TRBV5-1; DNA: TGCGCCAGCAGCCCACGAACCTTAACCCGGGGCTCCGGAAACACCATATATTTT; CDR3: CASSPRTLTRGSGNTIYF
size: -; D: -; J: TRBJ2-1; V: TRBV25-1; DNA: TGTGCCAGCAGTGGGGCGGGGTTCCGCAATGAGCAGTTCTTC; CDR3: CASSGAGFRNEQFF
size: -; D: -; J: TRBJ2-2; V: TRBV21-1; DNA: TGTGCCAGCAGCAAAGGGCAGCGATCCGGGGAGCTGTTTTTT; CDR3: CASSKGQRSGELFF
size: -; D: TRBD1; J: TRBJ2-5; V: TRBV6-5; DNA: TGTGCCAGCAGTTACCGGGGTTACGCAGGGGGAGAGACCCAGTACTTC; CDR3: CASSYRGYAGGETQYF
size: -; D: -; J: TRBJ1-5; V: TRBV29-1; DNA: TGCAGCGTTGAAGATGACGGGGGCGGGCAGCCCCAGCATTTT; CDR3: CSVEDDGGGQPQHF
size: -; D: TRBD1; J: TRBJ2-7; V: TRBV19; DNA: TGTGCCAGTAGTATCACAAGGACAGGGCGGAACGAGCAGTACTTC; CDR3: CASSITRTGRNEQYF
size: -; D: TRBD1; J: TRBJ1-1; V: TRBV10-3; DNA: TGTGCCACTATGCTTTCACAGGGGGGGGACACTGAAGCTTTCTTT; CDR3: CATMLSQGGDTEAFF
size: -; D: TRBD2; J: TRBJ2-1; V: TRBV7-6; DNA: TGTGCCAGCAGCTTAGCGCGGGAGGGTGAGCAGTTCTTC; CDR3: CASSLAREGEQFF
size: -; D: -; J: TRBJ2-3; V: TRBV18; DNA: TGTGCCAGCTCACCACCACAGGGCCTAGATACCTCAGATACGCAGTATTTT; CDR3: CASSPPQGLDTSDTQYF
size: -; D: -; J: TRBJ2-2; V: TRBV5-1; DNA: TGCGCCAGCAGCTTGCGCCAGGGACACACCGGGGAGCTGTTTTTT; CDR3: CASSLRQGHTGELFF
size: -; D: -; J: TRBJ2-2; V: TRBV11-3; DNA: TGTGCCAGCAGCTTGGAGTCCCTCAACTCGGTCACCGGGGAGCTGTTTTTT; CDR3: CASSLESLNSVTGELFF
size: once; D: -; J: TRBJ2-3; V: TRBV11-3; DNA: TGTGCCAGCAGCTTAGGTCGAAGCACAGATACGCAGTATTTT; CDR3: CASSLGRSTDTQYF
size: -; D: -; J: TRBJ1-4; V: TRBV9; DNA: TGTGCCAGCAGCCCTAGGGGGGCTCCAACTAATGAAAAACTGTTTTTT; CDR3: CASSPRGAPTNEKLFF
size: -; D: TRBD1; J: TRBJ1-3; V: TRBV7-3; DNA: TGTGCCAGCAGCCCGACAGGGTCTGGAAACACCATATATTTT; CDR3: CASSPTGSGNTIYF
size: -; D: TRBD1; J: TRBJ1-1; V: TRBV10-3; DNA: TGTGCCATTCGGTCGGGACAGGGGAACACTGAAGCTTTCTTT; CDR3: CAIRSGQGNTEAFF
size: once; D: -; J: TRBJ1-2; V: TRBV6-6; DNA: TGTGCCAGCAGTTACTCGCTACAGGGTATAGGAGGCTACACCTTC; CDR3: CASSYSLQGIGGYTF
size: -; D: -; J: TRBJ2-2; V: TRBV30; DNA: TGTGCCTGGAGTAGTGACGATACCGGGGAGCTGTTTTTT; CDR3: CAWSSDDTGELFF
size: -; D: TRBD2; J: TRBJ2-1; V: TRBV7-6; DNA: TGTGCCAGCAGCTTAAGGCTAGCGGGAGTAAGTGAGCAGTTCTTC; CDR3: CASSLRLAGVSEQFF
size: -; D: -; J: TRBJ2-7; V: TRBV19; DNA: TGTGCCAGTAGTGTAGGCGTCGCGGCCATCAACGAGCAGTACTTC; CDR3: CASSVGVAAINEQYF
size: -; D: TRBD1; J: TRBJ1-4; V: TRBV11-2; DNA: TGTGCCAGCAGCTTCGGGACAGGGATGGGTGAAAAACTGTTTTTT; CDR3: CASSFGTGMGEKLFF
size: -; D: TRBD1; J: TRBJ1-1; V: TRBV7-9; DNA: TGTGCCAGCACCCCCACGACAGGGAAGAACACTGAAGCTTTCTTT; CDR3: CASTPTTGKNTEAFF
size: -; D: -; J: TRBJ1-5; V: TRBV6-5; DNA: TGTGCCAGCAGTCAGGGGAGCAATCAGCCCCAGCATTTT; CDR3: CASSQGSNQPQHF
size: -; D: TRBD2; J: TRBJ2-1; V: TRBV7-3; DNA: TGTGCCAGCAGCCCCCTAGCGGGAGGTAACAATGAGCAGTTCTTC; CDR3: CASSPLAGGNNEQFF
size: -; D: -; J: TRBJ2-2; V: TRBV7-3; DNA: TGTGCCAGCAGCCCCGGGGCAGGGACCGGGGAGCTGTTTTTT; CDR3: CASSPGAGTGELFF
size: once; D: -; J: TRBJ2-3; V: TRBV19; DNA: TGTGCCAGTAAGGAGCTTTTCACAGATACGCAGTATTTT; CDR3: CASKELFTDTQYF
size: -; D: -; J: TRBJ1-5; V: TRBV6-1; DNA: TGTGCCAGCAGGGGGACGGATAGCAATCAGCCCCAGCATTTT; CDR3: CASRGTDSNQPQHF
size: -; D: -; J: TRBJ2-7; V: TRBV10-3; DNA: TGTGCCATCTCCCTTAAACCCGACACCTACGAGCAGTACTTC; CDR3: CAISLKPDTYEQYF
size: -; D: -; J: TRBJ2-7; V: TRBV5-1; DNA: TGTGCCAGCAGCTTGGGGTACGAGCAGTACTTC; CDR3: CASSLGYEQYF
size: -; D: TRBD2; J: TRBJ2-2; V: TRBV13; DNA: TGTGCCAGCAGCACCAGGACTAGCTACACCGGGGAGCTGTTTTTT; CDR3: CASSTRTSYTGELFF
size: once; D: TRBD2; J: TRBJ2-3; V: TRBV30; DNA: TGTGCCTGGAGAGGAGGAGCGGGGTTCACAGATACGCAGTATTTT; CDR3: CAWRGGAGFTDTQYF
size: once; D: TRBD1; J: TRBJ1-4; V: TRBV7-8; DNA: TGTGCCAGCAGGGCCGGGACAGGGAGGGATGAAAAACTGTTTTTT; CDR3: CASRAGTGRDEKLFF
size: -; D: -; J: TRBJ1-2; V: TRBV6-5; DNA: TGTGCCAGCAGTTACCTCAGGGACGGCGACCCCTATGGCTACACCTTC; CDR3: CASSYLRDGDPYGYTF
size: -; D: -; J: TRBJ1-4; V: TRBV20-1; DNA: TGCAGTGCTGATACTAATGAAAAACTGTTTTTT; CDR3: CSADTNEKLFF
size: -; D: -; J: TRBJ2-1; V: TRBV27; DNA: TGTGCCAGCAGTAATAGGCAGGGCTACAATGAGCAGTTCTTC; CDR3: CASSNRQGYNEQFF
size: -; D: -; J: TRBJ2-1; V: TRBV10-3; DNA: TGTGCCATCAGTCCTCTAGGAGACGAGCAGTTCTTC; CDR3: CAISPLGDEQFF
size: -; D: -; J: TRBJ1-5; V: TRBV7-9; DNA: TGTGCCAGCAGCTCGGACAGTTCTTTTAATCAGCCCCAGCATTTT; CDR3: CASSSDSSFNQPQHF
size: -; D: TRBD1; J: TRBJ1-2; V: TRBV18; DNA: TGTGCCAGCTCACCGTTCCCGGGACAGGGTTCAAGTTCTCGCTATGGCTACACCTTC; CDR3: CASSPFPGQGSSSRYGYTF
size: -; D: TRBD2; J: TRBJ2-2; V: TRBV30; DNA: TGTGCCTGGAGCGCCATGTGGGGGCGGGGGGGCACCGGGGAGCTGTTTTTT; CDR3: CAWSAMWGRGGTGELFF
size: -; D: -; J: TRBJ1-1; V: TRBV9; DNA: TGTGCCAGCAGCGCTCGTATAGGCACTGAAGCTTTCTTT; CDR3: CASSARIGTEAFF
size: -; D: TRBD1; J: TRBJ2-2; V: TRBV18; DNA: TGTGCCAGCTCACTCTCGGGACAGGGGGCAACCGGGGAGCTGTTTTTT; CDR3: CASSLSGQGATGELFF
size: -; D: -; J: TRBJ2-1; V: TRBV29-1; DNA: TGCAGCGTTCAACCCCCGACAGGTTACAATGAGCAGTTCTTC; CDR3: CSVQPPTGYNEQFF
size: -; D: -; J: TRBJ1-4; V: TRBV6-5; DNA: TGTGCCAGCACTTATCCGGGACACCAGCTTAATGAAAAACTGTTTTTT; CDR3: CASTYPGHQLNEKLFF
size: once; D: TRBD1; J: TRBJ2-1; V: TRBV29-1; DNA: TGCAGCGTTGAAGATGATGGGACAGCAGACTACAATGAGCAGTTCTTC; CDR3: CSVEDDGTADYNEQFF
size: -; D: TRBD1; J: TRBJ1-1; V: TRBV5-8; DNA: TGTGCCAGCAGCCCCGGACAGGCGAACACTGAAGCTTTCTTT; CDR3: CASSPGQANTEAFF
size: -; D: TRBD1; J: TRBJ1-1; V: TRBV4-1; DNA: TGCGCCAGCAGCCCTTATAAACAGGGGGGCACTGAAGCTTTCTTT; CDR3: CASSPYKQGGTEAFF
size: -; D: TRBD1; J: TRBJ2-1; V: TRBV25-1; DNA: TGTGCCAGCAGTTACTACAGGGGGAAGCTCGGTGAGCAGTTCTTC; CDR3: CASSYYRGKLGEQFF
size: -; D: TRBD2; J: TRBJ2-5; V: TRBV5-4; DNA: TGTGCCAGCAGCTTAGGCTTAGCGGGAGAGACCCAGTACTTC; CDR3: CASSLGLAGETQYF
size: -; D: -; J: TRBJ1-5; V: TRBV30; DNA: TGTGCCTGGAGTGTACGGACGGGCTATAGCAATCAGCCCCAGCATTTT; CDR3: CAWSVRTGYSNQPQHF
size: -; D: -; J: TRBJ2-7; V: TRBV4-2; DNA: TGTGCCAGCAGCCAAGGGGTAAGAGATGCCTACGAGCAGTACTTC; CDR3: CASSQGVRDAYEQYF
size: once; D: -; J: TRBJ2-7; V: TRBV11-3; DNA: TGTGCCAGCAGCTTAGACACAGGTGGTAACTACGAGCAGTACTTC; CDR3: CASSLDTGGNYEQYF
size: -; D: TRBD2; J: TRBJ2-5; V: TRBV5-1; DNA: TGCGCCAGCAGGAGGTGGGGGGGACCACAAGAGACCCAGTACTTC; CDR3: CASRRWGGPQETQYF
size: -; D: -; J: TRBJ1-1; V: TRBV6-6; DNA: TGTGCCAGCAGTCCATGGGGGGGGAACACTGAAGCTTTCTTT; CDR3: CASSPWGGNTEAFF